This T cell receptor (beta chain) was found in a study of T-cell reconstitution after alpha-beta-depleted transplantation in children. Study-wide findings and caveats: At one year after transplant, newly produced T cells mostly accounted for T-cell counts and diversity. The origin of high day-60 TCRbeta diversity in some patients lay in surviving recipient T cells and thymic progenitors. Alpha-beta T cells about two months after transplant reportedly derived from several hundred expanded graft clones.

This clonotype appeared many times. Its antigen is unidentified. Researchers prepared the TCRbeta library using unique molecular identifiers, the study reports. In TCRdb, the PCR reads were re-called with MiXCR into one record per CDR3 protein. The table includes around 140,000 distinct CDR3 sequences, more than 8% detected once. There are 18 residues in the CDR3. V was pared by 5 bases and J by 1 base, with 22 bases between. The input for sequencing was PBMCs, mostly from graft donor cells, taken 180 days after TCRalphabeta/CD19-depleted stem cell transplant. The chain uses TRBV12-3 or TRBV12-4 and TRBJ2-3; D possibly corresponds to TRBD2 (6 bases). The sequence was obtained from a female patient between 2 and 15 years old who had a stem cell transplant for congenital amegakaryocytic thrombocytopenia, so the T cells may come from the graft donor. This CDR3 is CASSHSLGRGVGTDTQYF. The CDR3 nucleotides read TGTGCCAGCAGTCATAGTTTAGGGCGGGGCGTCGGCACAGATACGCAGTATTTT.